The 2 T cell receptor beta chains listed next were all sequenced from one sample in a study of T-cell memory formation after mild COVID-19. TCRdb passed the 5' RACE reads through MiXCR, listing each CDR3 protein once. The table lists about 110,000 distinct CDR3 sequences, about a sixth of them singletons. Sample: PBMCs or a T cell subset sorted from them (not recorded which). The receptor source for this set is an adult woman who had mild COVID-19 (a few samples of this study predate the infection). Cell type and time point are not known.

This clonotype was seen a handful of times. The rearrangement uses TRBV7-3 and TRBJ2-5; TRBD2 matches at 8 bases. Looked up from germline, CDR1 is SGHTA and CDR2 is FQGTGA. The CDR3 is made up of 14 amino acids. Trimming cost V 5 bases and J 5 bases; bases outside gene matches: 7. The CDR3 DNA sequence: TGTGCCAGCAGCCCCGGGGGGGGTATGGAGACCCAGTACTTC. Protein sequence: CASSPGGGMETQYF.

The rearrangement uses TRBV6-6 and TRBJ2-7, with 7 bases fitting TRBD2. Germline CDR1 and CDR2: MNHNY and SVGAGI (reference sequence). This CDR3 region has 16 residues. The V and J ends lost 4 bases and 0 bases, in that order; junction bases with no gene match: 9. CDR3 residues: CASSWGPAGTSYEQYF. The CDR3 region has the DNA TGTGCCAGCAGTTGGGGCCCAGCGGGGACCTCCTACGAGCAGTACTTC.